The TCR beta chain under discussion was sequenced for a study of shared T cell receptors in the human thymus. The method was immunoSEQ multiplex PCR; TCRdb's version includes in-frame clones alone and lacks a portion of them. The sample consists of 550,000 to 800,000 clones, approximately 85% of them appearing once. The CDR3 covers 17 residues. The V end lost 0 bases, the J end lost 0 bases, and 12 bases lay between the germline ends. Germline values: CDR1 KGHSH, CDR2 LQKENI. This sample also appeared in a second study, on human thymus T cells. That source notes: Finnish infants who were healthy and having corrective surgery for congenital heart defects made up the donors. The thymus tissue came from resections taken during corrective heart surgery. Thymic and blood repertoires seemed to favor certain V and J genes. Reports from related research described highly overlapping thymic repertoires among unrelated individuals.

This receptor was obtained from a girl under three years old with a congenital heart defect. Sequencing was done on a sample of thymocytes. The chain links TRBV18 to TRBJ1-3; TRBD1 might be the D (6 bases). The CDR3: CASSPPTGRGSGNTIYF. The DNA for the CDR3 is TGTGCCAGCTCACCACCAACAGGCAGGGGCTCTGGAAACACCATATATTTT.